A selection of T cell receptor beta chains follows, all from one sample in a study of PD-L1 blockade in urothelial cancer. Using immunoSEQ multiplex PCR, the repertoire was profiled, and TCRdb retains in-frame clones only, with some absent. The sample records about 72,000 clones, 85% to 90% being singletons. The source material was PBMCs, sampled around atezolizumab (anti-PD-L1) treatment. The receptor source for this set is a man aged 65 to 85 with urothelial cancer. The CDR3 runs from the conserved cysteine through the conserved F or W.

v_call cdr3_aa
TRBV5-1 CATRPDPRSNQPQHF
TRBV5-1 CASRGAGVQETQYF
TRBV10-3 CAISGQGSHYGYTF
TRBV30 CAWSVAGETQYF
TRBV7-3 CASSLTARTEAFF
TRBV10-3 CAISESAGSIAYEQYF
TRBV7-7 CASSSGLVNEQFF
TRBV19 CASSIDPQVEAFF
TRBV7-8 CASSPTGDRAFF
TRBV5-8 CASRRTGNTEAFF
TRBV5-1 CASSLEGDDQPQHF
TRBV7-8 CASSLAVVGSISTDTQYF
TRBV28 CASSPAGTGNTIYF
TRBV9 CASSVASGGLAETQYF
TRBV28 CASRARRELAYEQYF
TRBV7-9 CASSLGTSGYEQFF
TRBV6-1 CASSVFSGRGETQYF
TRBV6-1 CASSEVSGSPDTQYF
TRBV28 CATSESRGQETQYF
TRBV5-1 CASSLGGTSGRTDTQYF
TRBV11-2 CASSFGRLSSYEQYF
TRBV6-1 CASSAAAEAFF
TRBV5-4 CASSLGGGLSSYEQYF
TRBV29-1 CSVSPGGSSYNEQFF
TRBV5-1 CASSPGQNTEAFF
TRBV4-1 CASSQDRRVLYF
TRBV5-1 CASSLAAGVYEQYF
TRBV7-8 CASSSPVGGVNTEAFF
TRBV7-2 CASTPSGHNEQFF
TRBV15 CATSRGLVGLNEQFF
TRBV5-1 CASSFSGTSGTGETQYF
TRBV30 CAWSGLAGVKNIQYF
TRBV27 CASSLSRWTEAFF
TRBV5-4 CASSLAREFTGELFF
TRBV28 CASSLLQGAQPQHF
TRBV5-1 CASSLWTRSSGNTIYF
TRBV7-9 CASSFGTENTEAFF
TRBV28 CASSPDRVGGYTF
TRBV30 CAWSASSVGHEQFF
TRBV6-1 CASSEARESGETQYF
TRBV19 CASSIGSLRGETQYF
TRBV19 CASSVTSGEAQYF
TRBV9 CASSVGTSGYEQYF
TRBV19 CASSDGAGGLNEQFF
TRBV9 CASSLSQGENYGYTF
TRBV6-5 CASSSPMGAQETQYF
TRBV6-1 CASNPGLAGGGEQFF
TRBV5-1 CASSLGFTSGYNEQFF
TRBV4-1 CASSQGLTSGTYSYEQYF
TRBV29-1 CSVASGTSGGNYEQYF
TRBV2 CASSELLAGGLSYNEQFF
TRBV9 CASSLAGGLSTDTQYF
TRBV18 CASSPRARQTPNTEAFF